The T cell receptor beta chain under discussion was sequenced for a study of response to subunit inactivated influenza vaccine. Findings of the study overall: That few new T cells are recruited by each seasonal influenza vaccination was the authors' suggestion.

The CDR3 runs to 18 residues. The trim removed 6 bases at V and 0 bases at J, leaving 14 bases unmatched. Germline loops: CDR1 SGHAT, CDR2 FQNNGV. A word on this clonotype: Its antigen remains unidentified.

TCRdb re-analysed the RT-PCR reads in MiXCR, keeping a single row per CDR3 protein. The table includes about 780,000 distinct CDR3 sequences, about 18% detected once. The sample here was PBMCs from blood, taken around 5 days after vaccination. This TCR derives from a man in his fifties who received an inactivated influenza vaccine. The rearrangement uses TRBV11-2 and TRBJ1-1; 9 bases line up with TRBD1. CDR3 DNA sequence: TGTGCCAGCAGGCGTGGACAGGGGCAGGGGGTCATGAACACTGAAGCTTTCTTT. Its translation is CASRRGQGQGVMNTEAFF.